One sample yielded the 5 T cell receptor beta chains listed below, sequenced in a study of Ad26.COV2.S vaccination and SARS-CoV-2 variants (dated by TCRdb to the early 2020s). The library was prepared using the immunoSEQ multiplex PCR assay. What TCRdb holds here is the immuneACCESS table cut down to in-frame rearrangements. Part of the clones is not present; checked against another copy, under half of the missing clones reflect an unresolved V gene, and the others are unexplained. The sample yields around 350,000 clones; roughly nine tenths were counted once. Roughly 3.9% of the sample lies in the top ten. The sample's time point label is to be understood as: individuals recovered from natural SARS-CoV-2 infection. The input for sequencing was peripheral blood, taken after recovery from COVID-19. The receptor source for this set is a human donor who had recovered from COVID-19.

The chain joins TRBV7-9 to TRBJ2-7, with D possibly being TRBD1 (7 bases). V lost 5 bases and J 0 bases, leaving 23 bases between the germline ends. The CDR3 has 18 amino acids. CDR1 and CDR2 (germline): SEHNR, FQNEAQ (reference sequence). The CDR3 is CASSPQGWGDQLSYEQYF. CDR3 DNA sequence: TGTGCCAGCAGCCCACAGGGGTGGGGGGACCAACTCTCCTACGAGCAGTACTTC.

The rearrangement joins TRBV7-9 to TRBJ2-3; no firm D call. In germline, CDR1 is SEHNR, CDR2 FQNEAQ (reference sequence). There are 16 residues in the CDR3. Trimming cost V 2 bases and J 1 base, with 13 bases left between them. DNA of the CDR3: TGTGCCAGCAGCTTATTGAGGCAGCTTGGCACAGATACGCAGTATTTT. Its translation: CASSLLRQLGTDTQYF.

The rearrangement links TRBV11-2 to TRBJ2-4; 11 bases are a match to TRBD2. From germline, CDR1 is SGHAT and CDR2 FQNNGV. V lost 4 bases to trimming and J lost 6 bases; unmatched junction nucleotides: 8. The CDR3 runs 16 residues. CDR3 in DNA: TGTGCCAGCAGCTCGACTAGCGGGGTTCCTGGAAACATTCAGTACTTC. Translation: CASSSTSGVPGNIQYF.

The chain recombines TRBV7-2 with TRBJ2-1, with 7 bases matching TRBD1. Germline V lookup: CDR1 SGHTA, CDR2 FQGNSA. The junction had 5 bases not matched to a gene; V was cut back by 3 bases and J by 3 bases. This CDR3 has 15 amino acids. CDR3 DNA sequence: TGTGCCAGCAGCTTGGTACAGGGGAGCTACAATGAGCAGTTCTTC. Protein sequence: CASSLVQGSYNEQFF.

The chain is built from TRBV11-1 and TRBJ2-3; D is unclear. Looked up from germline, CDR1 is SGHAT and CDR2 is FQDESV (reference sequence). The CDR3 totals 11 residues. V was cut by 3 bases and J by 5 bases, with 3 bases left in between. As DNA, the CDR3 is TGTGCCAGCAGCTTGAGAGATACGCAGTATTTT. Amino acid sequence: CASSLRDTQYF.